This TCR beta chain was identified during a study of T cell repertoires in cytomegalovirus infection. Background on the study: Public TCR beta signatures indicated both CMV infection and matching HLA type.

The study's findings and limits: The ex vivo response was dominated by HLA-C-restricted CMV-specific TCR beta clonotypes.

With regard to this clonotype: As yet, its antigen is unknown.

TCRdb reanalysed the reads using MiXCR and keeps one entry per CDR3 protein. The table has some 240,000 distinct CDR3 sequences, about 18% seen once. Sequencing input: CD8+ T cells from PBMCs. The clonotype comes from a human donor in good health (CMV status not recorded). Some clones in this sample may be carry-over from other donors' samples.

The CDR3 nucleotides read TGCAGTGCTAGAGATCTCCTAGCACATGCTGATATTAACACCGGGGAGCTGTTTTTT. Its protein is CSARDLLAHADINTGELFF. The chain links TRBV20-1 to TRBJ2-2; tentative D call: TRBD2 (5 bases). Trimming removed 0 bases from V and 2 bases from J, with 22 bases in between. CDR1 is DFQATT, CDR2 SNEGSKA, per germline (reference sequence). This CDR3 has 19 amino acids.